These 29 T cell receptor beta chains were sequenced from one sample in a study of read filtering for tumor transcriptome and immune sequencing (dated by TCRdb to 2020 to 2022). The sequencer was an Illumina HiSeq 4000. TCR libraries were built from approximately 400 ng RNA with the Immunoverse kit, using molecular barcoded adaptors covering alpha/delta and beta/gamma chains. TCRdb took the public reads, trimmed them with fastp at Q25, ran MiXCR for clone calling and kept in-frame beta chains. Rows matching on CDR3 protein sequence are summarized as one entry with the most common DNA and genes. The sample table lists about 24,000 distinct CDR3 sequences, about 20% of them with a count of one. The ten largest clonotypes hold 40% to 55% of the sample. The specimen was a population of CD138-negative cells sorted from bone marrow. The cell subset or site label on this specimen signifies: bone marrow mononuclear cells depleted of CD138+ plasma/myeloma cells by negative magnetic selection. The receptor source for this set is a donor aged 40 or older with multiple myeloma.

This clonotype was observed at least ten times. The chain is built from TRBV7-2 and TRBJ1-1; D is ambiguous. CDR1 and CDR2 (germline): SGHTA, FQGNSA. The CDR3 is made up of 13 amino acids. V lost 2 bases and J 1 base, leaving 5 bases between the germline ends. The CDR3 loop is CASSLTPNTEAFF. As DNA, the CDR3 is TGTGCCAGCAGCTTAACGCCGAACACTGAAGCTTTCTTT.

At least ten counts were recorded for this clonotype. The genes are TRBV5-4 and TRBJ2-3; D unresolved. This CDR3 spans 13 amino acids. Looked up from germline, CDR1 is SGHNT and CDR2 is YYREEE (reference sequence). V lost 4 bases to trimming and J lost 7 bases, with 13 bases between them. CDR3 in DNA: TGTGCCAGCAGCGCGGACCGGCTGAATACGCAGTATTTT. This sequence encodes CASSADRLNTQYF. Supplemented by reference TRBV5-4 and TRBJ2-3, the full variable domain reads ETGVTQSPTHLIKTRGQQVTLRCSSQSGHNTVSWYQQALGQGPQFIFQYYREEENGRGNFPPRFSGLQFPNYSSELNVNALELDDSALYLCASSADRLNTQYFGPGTRLTVL.

This clonotype was counted at least ten times. The gene calls are TRBV12-5 and TRBJ1-1; maybe TRBD1 (5 bases). This CDR3 spans 13 amino acids. With 1 base removed from V and 8 bases from J, the gap between germline ends came to 11 bases. Germline V gene lookup returns CDR1 LGHNT and CDR2 FRNRAP. CDR3 DNA sequence: TGTGCTAGTGGTTTGGGGAGGGGCAGGGAAGCTTTCTTT. Protein sequence: CASGLGRGREAFF.

This chain links TRBV4-1 with TRBJ2-5, with 7 bases lining up with TRBD1. Trimming removed 6 bases from V and 2 bases from J; junction bases left unmatched: 6. The CDR3 totals 14 residues. Germline CDR1 is MGHRA and CDR2 is YSYEKL. CDR3: CASRSDRAQETQYF. CDR3 sequence (DNA): TGCGCCAGCAGATCCGACAGGGCACAAGAGACCCAGTACTTC.

This clonotype was seen ten or more times. The J gene is TRBJ1-5, the V gene TRBV27; possible D gene TRBD1, 6 bases. Germline CDR1 is MNHEY and CDR2 is SMNVEV (reference sequence). V lost 6 bases, J lost 5 bases, and 17 bases lay in between. The CDR3 runs to 15 residues. CDR3 sequence: CASRSLQGLDQPQHF. CDR3 DNA: TGTGCCAGCAGGTCTCTACAGGGACTAGATCAGCCCCAGCATTTT.

In its sample, this clonotype was seen many times. The chain carries TRBV7-8 and TRBJ1-2; D ambiguous. The V end lost 1 base, the J end lost 2 bases, and 8 bases lay between the germline ends. CDR1 is SGHVS and CDR2 is FQNEAQ in the germline V gene. The CDR3 sequence is 14 residues long. DNA of the CDR3: TGTGCCAGCAGCTTAGTCGGTACCAACTATGGCTACACCTTC. Translation gives CASSLVGTNYGYTF. The full variable domain, in which reference TRBV7-8 and TRBJ1-2 provide the parts outside the CDR3, is GAGVSQSPRYKVAKRGQDVALRCDPISGHVSLFWYQQALGQGPEFLTYFQNEAQLDKSGLPSDRFFAERPEGSVSTLKIQRTQQEDSAVYLCASSLVGTNYGYTFGSGTRLTVV.

This clonotype ranks as medium-sized. This rearrangement joins TRBV5-4 to TRBJ2-1; the match to TRBD1 covers 9 bases. Germline V gene lookup returns CDR1 SGHNT and CDR2 YYREEE (reference sequence). The CDR3 runs to 15 residues. V shed 4 bases and J 2 bases; nucleotides not matched to a gene: 4. The CDR3 loop reads CASSPTGGPYNEQFF. CDR3 sequence (DNA): TGTGCCAGCAGCCCCACAGGGGGCCCCTACAATGAGCAGTTCTTC.

Note on this clonotype: A read error may explain this, as a much larger clone is one base away. The chain recombines TRBV20-1 with TRBJ1-1, with 7 nucleotides matching TRBD1. This CDR3 spans 12 amino acids. Per germline, CDR1 DFQATT and CDR2 SNEGSKA (reference sequence). CDR3 amino acids: CAGGQPNTEAFF. CDR3 in DNA: TGCGCCGGGGGACAGCCCAACACTGAAGCTTTCTTT.

This chain uses TRBV5-1 with TRBJ2-1, with D unresolved. The CDR3 loop spans 12 amino acids. Deletions cut 3 bases from V and 2 bases from J, with 3 bases between. Germline V lookup: CDR1 SGHRS, CDR2 YFSETQ. The CDR3: CASSWTYNEQFF. The CDR3 DNA reads TGCGCCAGCAGCTGGACCTACAATGAGCAGTTCTTC.

This clonotype has at least ten counts. This chain uses TRBV2 with TRBJ1-2; TRBD1 might be the D (5 bases). This CDR3 region has 14 residues. Trimming removed 0 bases from V and 7 bases from J, with 12 bases in between. Germline V lookup: CDR1 SNHLY, CDR2 FYNNEI. CDR3 sequence: CASSEAVEGFGYTF. The CDR3 bases are TGTGCCAGCAGTGAAGCGGTAGAGGGGTTTGGCTACACCTTC.

This clonotype came up many times. This sequence joins TRBV29-1 and TRBJ1-5; no clear D gene. The germline gives CDR1 SQVTM, CDR2 ANQGSEA. The germline V and J ends were trimmed by 4 bases and 6 bases, with 13 bases remaining between them. This CDR3 has 13 amino acids. The CDR3 sequence is CSVVLREGQPQHF. The CDR3, as DNA: TGCAGCGTTGTACTGAGGGAAGGTCAGCCCCAGCATTTT.

For this clonotype: Since no conserved phenylalanine or tryptophan closes the CDR3, a read error is the likely cause. The rearrangement joins TRBV13 to TRBJ1-1; 9 positions agree with TRBD1. The CDR3 has 16 residues. Looked up from germline, CDR1 is PRHDT and CDR2 is FYEKMQ (reference sequence). V lost 5 bases, J lost 1 base, and 8 bases stayed unmatched. The CDR3 DNA is TGTGCCAGCAGCCCGCCCGTGACAGGGGGGAACACTGAAGCTTTCCTT. Amino acid sequence: CASSPPVTGGNTEAFL.

The CDR3 protein is CASSEPTGTSSVDEQFF. In nucleotides, the CDR3 is TGTGCCAGCAGTGAGCCCACCGGGACTAGCTCTGTCGATGAGCAGTTCTTC. The chain employs TRBV2 and TRBJ2-1; 9 bases fit TRBD2. After removal of 3 bases from V and 8 bases from J, the junction contained 14 bases not matched to a gene. The length of the CDR3 is 17 residues. CDR1 and CDR2 from the germline V gene are SNHLY and FYNNEI.

This clonotype has at least ten counts. The rearrangement uses TRBV25-1 and TRBJ2-7, with 8 bases that match TRBD2. Germline trimming cut 4 bases from V and 6 bases from J; bases unmatched to any gene: 8. CDR3 length: 14 amino acids. Germline CDR1 and CDR2: MGHDK and SYGVNS. The CDR3 DNA sequence: TGTGCCAGCAGTGTTCCGGGACTAGGATCCGAGCAGTACTTC. Amino acids: CASSVPGLGSEQYF.

CDR3 sequence reads: CAWSGGQSGNTIYF. The CDR3 DNA is TGTGCCTGGAGTGGAGGACAGTCCGGAAACACCATATATTTT. The chain combines TRBV30 with TRBJ1-3; D is possibly TRBD1 (6 bases). This CDR3 spans 14 amino acids. Germline lookup yields CDR1 GTSNPN and CDR2 SVGIG (reference sequence). Trimming took off 1 base at V and 4 bases at J, with 11 bases between the two ends.

Comments on this clonotype: Given a much more abundant clone one base away, this may be a read error. The chain links TRBV5-4 to TRBJ2-3; D not certain. Germline-derived CDR1 and CDR2 are SGHNT and YYREEE (reference sequence). Trimming cost V 4 bases and J 10 bases, with 16 bases left between them. The CDR3 runs 13 residues. The CDR3 DNA is TGTGCCAGCAGCGCGGACCGGCTGAATGCGCAGTATTTT. Its translation is CASSADRLNAQYF.

This clonotype was seen many times. The chain carries TRBV20-1 and TRBJ2-3, with D perhaps matching TRBD2 (5 bases). This CDR3 spans 18 amino acids. Germline loops: CDR1 DFQATT, CDR2 SNEGSKA (reference sequence). The V gene lost 0 bases and the J gene lost 5 bases, with 24 bases spanning the gap. In nucleotides, the CDR3 is TGCAGTGCTAGAGAGATATTCTCCCCTCCAGAACGGGGAGATACGCAGTATTTT. Amino acid sequence: CSAREIFSPPERGDTQYF.

This clonotype is a singleton in its sample. A far larger clone is one nucleotide away, so this likely arose from a read error. This rearrangement joins TRBV6-1 to TRBJ2-1; D call uncertain. CDR3 size: 13 residues. The V and J ends lost 5 bases and 11 bases respectively, with 16 bases between them. The germline V gene encodes CDR1 MNHNS and CDR2 SASEGT. CDR3 in DNA: TGTGCCAGCAGTCCCCCCGGGTCCCGTAAGCAGTTCTTC. Encoded protein: CASSPPGSRKQFF.

This clonotype came up many times. This chain joins TRBV5-1 and TRBJ1-1; 7 bases fit TRBD1. CDR1 is SGHRS and CDR2 is YFSETQ in the germline V gene. This CDR3 has 14 amino acids. The ends lost 1 base at V and 4 bases at J; junction bases unmatched: 4. CDR3 protein: CASSLTGVPTEAFF. The CDR3, as DNA: TGCGCCAGCAGCTTGACAGGGGTGCCCACTGAAGCTTTCTTT.

Ten or more counts support this clonotype. The CDR3 DNA sequence: TGTGCCAGTAAACCCGGGACGAACTCCTACAATGAGCAGTTCTTC. This encodes CASKPGTNSYNEQFF. The rearrangement links TRBV7-9 to TRBJ2-1; D is perhaps TRBD1 or TRBD2 (5 bases each). Germline CDR1 is SEHNR and CDR2 is FQNEAQ (reference sequence). The V end was cut by 9 bases, the J end by 0 bases, with 15 bases between. This CDR3 is built from 15 residues. Together with reference TRBV7-9 and TRBJ2-1, the CDR3 gives the full variable domain: DTGVSQNPRHKITKRGQNVTFRCDPISEHNRLYWYRQTLGQGPEFLTYFQNEAQLEKSRLLSDRFSAERPKGSFSTLEIQRTEQGDSAMYLCASKPGTNSYNEQFFGPGTRLTVL.

The chain recombines TRBV20-1 with TRBJ2-1; D remains unclear. Germline V gene data show CDR1 as DFQATT and CDR2 as SNEGSKA (reference sequence). The CDR3 totals 10 residues. Between the trimmed V and J ends, which lost 2 bases and 12 bases, there was a span of 8 bases. The CDR3 bases are TGCAGTGCTAGACTTGAACGGCAGTTCTTC. It translates to CSARLERQFF.

V gene TRBV7-8 combines with J gene TRBJ2-4; TRBD2 agrees at 7 bases. This CDR3 comprises 13 residues. Losses at the gene ends were 5 bases for V and 9 bases for J; bases not matched to a gene: 7. CDR1 SGHVS and CDR2 FQNEAQ come from the germline V gene. CDR3 bases: TGTGCCAGCAGCCTTAAGCGGGGTGGCATTCAGTACTTC. It specifies CASSLKRGGIQYF.

As DNA, the CDR3 is TGCGCCAGCAGCCCCCGCGGGGGTTGGAACGAGCAGTACTTC. It encodes CASSPRGGWNEQYF. V gene TRBV5-1 combines with J gene TRBJ2-7; 7 positions match TRBD2. V lost 4 bases, J lost 5 bases, and 9 bases stayed unmatched. Germline assignment: CDR1 SGHRS and CDR2 YFSETQ. This CDR3 comprises 14 residues.

The CDR3 DNA follows: TGTGCCAGCAGCTTGGAGCGGGGGGAAGCCTACGAGCAGTACTTC. Amino acid sequence: CASSLERGEAYEQYF. The chain uses TRBV5-4 and TRBJ2-7; 9 bases align to TRBD2. The J segment lost 2 bases and the V segment lost 0 bases, leaving 3 bases of the junction unmatched. This CDR3 comprises 15 residues. Germline lookup yields CDR1 SGHNT and CDR2 YYREEE (reference sequence). Using reference TRBV5-4 and TRBJ2-7 for the parts outside the CDR3, the full variable domain is ETGVTQSPTHLIKTRGQQVTLRCSSQSGHNTVSWYQQALGQGPQFIFQYYREEENGRGNFPPRFSGLQFPNYSSELNVNALELDDSALYLCASSLERGEAYEQYFGPGTRLTVT.

This clonotype came up many times. This chain uses TRBV28 with TRBJ2-7, with 11 bases lining up with TRBD1. The CDR3 is 14 residues long. Germline CDR1 reads MDHEN; CDR2 reads SYDVKM. The V segment lost 6 bases and the J segment 3 bases; nucleotides outside the gene matches: 4. In DNA form, the CDR3 reads TGTGCCAGCAGGTCGGACAGGGGGCTCTACGAGCAGTACTTC. It translates to CASRSDRGLYEQYF. Variable domain in full (rest from reference TRBV28 and TRBJ2-7): DVKVTQSSRYLVKRTGEKVFLECVQDMDHENMFWYRQDPGLGLRLIYFSYDVKMKEKGDIPEGYSVSREKKERFSLILESASTNQTSMYLCASRSDRGLYEQYFGPGTRLTVT.

In its sample, this clonotype was seen many times. This chain links TRBV3-1 with TRBJ2-6; no definite D call. V dropped 2 bases and J dropped 2 bases, with 7 bases sitting between them. Germline V gene sequence: CDR1 LGHDT, CDR2 YNNKEL (reference sequence). The CDR3 consists of 15 residues. The CDR3 DNA sequence: TGTGCCAGCAGCCAAAGAGAGGCTGGGGCCAACGTCCTGACTTTC. As protein: CASSQREAGANVLTF. The entire variable domain, with the rest obtained from reference TRBV3-1 and TRBJ2-6, is as follows: DTAVSQTPKYLVTQMGNDKSIKCEQNLGHDTMYWYKQDSKKFLKIMFSYNNKELIINETVPNRFSPKSPDKAHLNLHINSLELGDSAVYFCASSQREAGANVLTFGAGSRLTVL.

This clonotype has a count of ten or more. The chain is built from TRBV7-2 and TRBJ2-5; TRBD2 agrees at 11 bases. V shed 6 bases and J 2 bases; nucleotides not matched to a gene: 8. Germline CDR1 SGHTA, CDR2 FQGNSA. The CDR3 contains 16 residues. The chain's CDR3 is CASRPAVAGGQETQYF. The CDR3 DNA sequence: TGTGCCAGCAGACCGGCAGTAGCGGGGGGGCAAGAGACCCAGTACTTC.

This clonotype was recorded at least ten times. The rearrangement joins TRBV2 to TRBJ2-6; the D gene is possibly TRBD1 (5 bases). Trimming took 1 base from V and 4 from J, leaving 8 bases between them. The CDR3 covers 15 residues. Germline CDR1 is SNHLY and CDR2 is FYNNEI. Here the CDR3 reads CASSEETAGANVLTF. CDR3 nucleotide sequence: TGTGCCAGCAGTGAAGAGACAGCGGGGGCCAACGTCCTGACTTTC.

For this clonotype: A much larger clone sits a single nucleotide away, making a read error possible. No conserved phenylalanine or tryptophan ends this CDR3, so it is likely a read error. V and J are TRBV28 and TRBJ2-3, with a tentative D call TRBD2 (7 bases). Germline CDR1 is MDHEN and CDR2 is SYDVKM. The ends were cut back, 4 bases at V and 7 bases at J, with 21 bases in the middle. This CDR3 is built from 16 residues. The CDR3 nucleotides are TGTGCCAGCAGTTCCCTGGCGGGGGCGGCTGGGAATACGCAGTATCTT. Its translation is CASSSLAGAAGNTQYL.